This T cell receptor (beta chain) appears in the sequencing data of a study of T cells in Graves' hyperthyroidism and ophthalmopathy. There were TCR beta CDR3 regions amplified from RNA transcripts. When the TCR CDR3 underwent first-round RT-PCR, the HTBI primer set was used. TCRdb itself ran the multiplex PCR reads through MiXCR, one entry per CDR3 protein. The sample shows about 180,000 distinct CDR3 sequences, about 9.4% of them seen only once. From more than 9.5 ml of fresh peripheral blood, PBMCs were isolated. Study-wide results and limits: The model forecast ophthalmopathy, anticipating it by a median 6.5 months before onset.

As concerns this clonotype: Its antigen is not identified.

CDR1 and CDR2 from the germline V gene are SQVTM and ANQGSEA. CDR3 length equals 15 residues. With V trimmed by 4 bases and J by 1 base, 7 bases remained unmatched. This TCR came from a woman aged 18-29 years with Graves' hyperthyroidism that later progressed to Graves' ophthalmopathy. The sample was blood. The chain couples TRBV29-1 to TRBJ2-1, with 7 positions matching TRBD2. For the CDR3, the DNA is TGCAGCGTTGTATCCCCTAGCGGATCCTACAATGAGCAGTTCTTC. As protein: CSVVSPSGSYNEQFF.